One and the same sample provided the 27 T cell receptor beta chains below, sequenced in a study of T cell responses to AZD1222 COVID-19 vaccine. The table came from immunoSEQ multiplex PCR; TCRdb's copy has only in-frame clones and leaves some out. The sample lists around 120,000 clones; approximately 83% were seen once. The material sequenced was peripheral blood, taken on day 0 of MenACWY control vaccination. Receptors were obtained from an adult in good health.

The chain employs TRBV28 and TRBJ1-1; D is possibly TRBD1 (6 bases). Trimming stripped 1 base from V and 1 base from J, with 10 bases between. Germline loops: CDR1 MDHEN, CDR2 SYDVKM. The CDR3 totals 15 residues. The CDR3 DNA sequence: TGTGCCAGCAGTTTATTGCACAGGGCGAACACTGAAGCTTTCTTT. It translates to CASSLLHRANTEAFF.

The CDR3 nucleotides are TGTGCCAGCAGCTTCGGGACAGGCTCTGGCTACACCTTC. Translation gives CASSFGTGSGYTF. The rearrangement joins TRBV7-2 to TRBJ1-2; TRBD1 aligns across 8 bases. With V trimmed by 3 bases and J by 7 bases, 4 bases remained unmatched. CDR1 and CDR2 (germline): SGHTA, FQGNSA. CDR3 length: 13 amino acids.

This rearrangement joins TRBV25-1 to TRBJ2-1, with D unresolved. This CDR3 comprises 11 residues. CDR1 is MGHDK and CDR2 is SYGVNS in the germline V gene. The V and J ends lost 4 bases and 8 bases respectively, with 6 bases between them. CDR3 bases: TGTGCCAGCAGTGCACGATATGAGCAGTTCTTC. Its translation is CASSARYEQFF. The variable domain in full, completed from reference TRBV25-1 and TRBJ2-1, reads EADIYQTPRYLVIGTGKKITLECSQTMGHDKMYWYQQDPGMELHLIHYSYGVNSTEKGDLSSESTVSRIRTEHFPLTLESARPSHTSQYLCASSARYEQFFGPGTRLTVL.

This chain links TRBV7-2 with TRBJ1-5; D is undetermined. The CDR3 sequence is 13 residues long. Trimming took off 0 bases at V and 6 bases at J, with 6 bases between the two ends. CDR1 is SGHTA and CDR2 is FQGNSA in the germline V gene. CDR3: CASSLARAQPQHF. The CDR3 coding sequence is TGTGCCAGCAGCTTAGCTAGGGCTCAGCCCCAGCATTTT.

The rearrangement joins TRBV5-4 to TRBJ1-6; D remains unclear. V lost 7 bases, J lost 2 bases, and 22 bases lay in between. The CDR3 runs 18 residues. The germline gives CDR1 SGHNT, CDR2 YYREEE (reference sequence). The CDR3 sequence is CASRPGEGSMAYNSPLHF. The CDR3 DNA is TGTGCCAGCCGCCCCGGCGAGGGATCTATGGCCTATAATTCACCCCTCCACTTT.

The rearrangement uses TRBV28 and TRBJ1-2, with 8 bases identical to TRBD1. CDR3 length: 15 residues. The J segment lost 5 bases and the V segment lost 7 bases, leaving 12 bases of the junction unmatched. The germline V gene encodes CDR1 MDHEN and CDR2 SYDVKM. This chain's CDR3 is CASTVIQGAGYGYTF. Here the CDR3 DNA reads TGTGCCAGCACCGTCATCCAGGGGGCTGGTTATGGCTACACCTTC.

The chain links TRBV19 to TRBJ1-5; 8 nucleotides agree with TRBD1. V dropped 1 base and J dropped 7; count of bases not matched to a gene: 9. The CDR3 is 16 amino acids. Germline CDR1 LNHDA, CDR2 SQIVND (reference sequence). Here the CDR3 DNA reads TGTGCCAGTAGTATAGTCACCCAGGGGGCCTGGCAGCCCCAGCATTTT. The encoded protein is CASSIVTQGAWQPQHF.

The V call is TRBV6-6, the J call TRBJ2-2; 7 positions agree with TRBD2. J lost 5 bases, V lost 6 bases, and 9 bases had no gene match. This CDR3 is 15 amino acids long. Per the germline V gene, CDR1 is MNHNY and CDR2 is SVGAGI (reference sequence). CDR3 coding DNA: TGTGCCAGCAGCCAGCCCTCGGGGGGAACCGGGGAGCTGTTTTTT. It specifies CASSQPSGGTGELFF.

In DNA form, the CDR3 reads TGTGCCAGCAGCTTGAGGGGGCGCACCGGGGAGCTGTTTTTT. Protein product: CASSLRGRTGELFF. The rearrangement uses TRBV11-2 and TRBJ2-2; the match to TRBD1 covers 7 bases. This CDR3 comprises 14 residues. CDR1 and CDR2 from the germline V gene are SGHAT and FQNNGV. J was trimmed by 4 bases and V by 3 bases; bases with no gene match: 2.

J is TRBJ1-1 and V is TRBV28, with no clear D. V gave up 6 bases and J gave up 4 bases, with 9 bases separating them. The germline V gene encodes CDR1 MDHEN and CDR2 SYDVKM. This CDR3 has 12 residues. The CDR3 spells CASRRLGTEAFF. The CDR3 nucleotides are TGTGCCAGCAGGCGACTTGGCACTGAAGCTTTCTTT.

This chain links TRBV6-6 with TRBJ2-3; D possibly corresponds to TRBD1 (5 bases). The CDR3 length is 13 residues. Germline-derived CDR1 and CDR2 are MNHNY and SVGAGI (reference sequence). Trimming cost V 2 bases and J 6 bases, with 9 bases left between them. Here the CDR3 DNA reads TGTGCCAGCAGTTACCTGACAGCGGATACGCAGTATTTT. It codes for CASSYLTADTQYF.

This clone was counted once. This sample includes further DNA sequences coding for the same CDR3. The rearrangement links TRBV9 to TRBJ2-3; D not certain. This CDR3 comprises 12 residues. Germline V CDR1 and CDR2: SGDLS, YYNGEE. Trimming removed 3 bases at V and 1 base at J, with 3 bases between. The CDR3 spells CASSARTDTQYF. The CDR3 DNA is TGTGCCAGCAGCGCCCGCACAGATACGCAGTATTTT.

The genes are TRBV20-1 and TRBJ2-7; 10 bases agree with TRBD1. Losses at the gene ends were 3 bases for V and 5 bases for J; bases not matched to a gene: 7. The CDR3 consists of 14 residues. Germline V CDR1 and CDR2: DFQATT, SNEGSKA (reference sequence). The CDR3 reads CSASLPGQGNEQYF. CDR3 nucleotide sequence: TGCAGTGCTAGTCTACCGGGACAGGGGAACGAGCAGTACTTC.

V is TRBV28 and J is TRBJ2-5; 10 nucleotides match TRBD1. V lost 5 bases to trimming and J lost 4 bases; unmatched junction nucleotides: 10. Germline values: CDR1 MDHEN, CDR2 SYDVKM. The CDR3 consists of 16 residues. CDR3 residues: CASSRTGGVGGETQYF. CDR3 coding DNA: TGTGCCAGCAGTCGGACAGGGGGAGTGGGAGGAGAGACCCAGTACTTC.

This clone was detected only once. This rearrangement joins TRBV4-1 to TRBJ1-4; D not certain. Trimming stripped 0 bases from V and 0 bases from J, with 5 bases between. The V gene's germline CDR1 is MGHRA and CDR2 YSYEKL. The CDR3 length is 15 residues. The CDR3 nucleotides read TGCGCCAGCAGCCAAGAAGGGTCAACTAATGAAAAACTGTTTTTT. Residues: CASSQEGSTNEKLFF.

The CDR3 DNA follows: TGTGCCAGCAGCCGCGGGGCCACTGAAGCTTTCTTT. This translates into CASSRGATEAFF. V usage is TRBV3-1 (or the pseudogene TRBV3-2) and J usage is TRBJ1-1; a weak D match, TRBD1 (5 bases). CDR1 and CDR2 from the germline V gene are LGHDT and YNNKEL (reference sequence). Between the trimmed V and J ends, which lost 4 bases and 4 bases, there was a span of 7 bases. The CDR3 runs to 12 residues.

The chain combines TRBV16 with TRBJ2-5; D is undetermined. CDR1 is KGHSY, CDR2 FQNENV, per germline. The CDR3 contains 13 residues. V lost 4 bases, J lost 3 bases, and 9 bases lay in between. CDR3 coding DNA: TGTGCCAGCAGCCGAGGCCGTGAAGAGACCCAGTACTTC. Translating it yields CASSRGREETQYF.

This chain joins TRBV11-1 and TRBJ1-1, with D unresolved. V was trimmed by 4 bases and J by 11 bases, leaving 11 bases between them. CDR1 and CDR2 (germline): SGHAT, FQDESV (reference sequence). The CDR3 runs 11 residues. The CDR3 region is CASSSSADAFF. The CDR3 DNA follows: TGTGCCAGCAGCTCCAGCGCGGATGCTTTCTTT.

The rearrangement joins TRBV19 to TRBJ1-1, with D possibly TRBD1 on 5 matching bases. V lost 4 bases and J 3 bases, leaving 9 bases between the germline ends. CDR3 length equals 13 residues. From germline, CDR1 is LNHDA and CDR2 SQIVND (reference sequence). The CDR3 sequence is CASSKGRDTEAFF. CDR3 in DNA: TGTGCCAGTAGTAAAGGCAGGGACACTGAAGCTTTCTTT.

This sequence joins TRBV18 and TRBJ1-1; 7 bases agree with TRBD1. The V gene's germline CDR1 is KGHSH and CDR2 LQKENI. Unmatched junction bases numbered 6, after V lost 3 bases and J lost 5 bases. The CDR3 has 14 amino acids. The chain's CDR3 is CASSPTGRGTEAFF. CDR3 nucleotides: TGTGCCAGCTCACCGACAGGGAGAGGTACTGAAGCTTTCTTT.

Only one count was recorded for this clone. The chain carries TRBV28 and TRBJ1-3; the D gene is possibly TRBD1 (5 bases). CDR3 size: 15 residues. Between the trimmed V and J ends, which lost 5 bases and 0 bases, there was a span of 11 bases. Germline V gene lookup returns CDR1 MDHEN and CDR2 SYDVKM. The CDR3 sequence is CASSRDSNSGNTIYF. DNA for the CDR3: TGTGCCAGCAGTAGAGACAGTAACTCTGGAAACACCATATATTTT. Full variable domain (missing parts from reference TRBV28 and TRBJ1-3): DVKVTQSSRYLVKRTGEKVFLECVQDMDHENMFWYRQDPGLGLRLIYFSYDVKMKEKGDIPEGYSVSREKKERFSLILESASTNQTSMYLCASSRDSNSGNTIYFGEGSWLTVV.

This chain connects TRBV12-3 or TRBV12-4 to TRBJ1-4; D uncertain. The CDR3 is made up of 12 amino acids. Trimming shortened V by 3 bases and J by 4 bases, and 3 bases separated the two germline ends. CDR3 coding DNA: TGTGCCAGCAGTTTGGGTAATGAAAAACTGTTTTTT. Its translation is CASSLGNEKLFF.

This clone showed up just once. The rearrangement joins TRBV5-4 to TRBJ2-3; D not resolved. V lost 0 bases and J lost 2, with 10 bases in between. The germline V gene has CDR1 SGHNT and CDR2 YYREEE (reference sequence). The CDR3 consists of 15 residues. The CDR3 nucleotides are TGTGCCAGCAGCTTGGAGGCCAGAACCACAGATACGCAGTATTTT. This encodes CASSLEARTTDTQYF.

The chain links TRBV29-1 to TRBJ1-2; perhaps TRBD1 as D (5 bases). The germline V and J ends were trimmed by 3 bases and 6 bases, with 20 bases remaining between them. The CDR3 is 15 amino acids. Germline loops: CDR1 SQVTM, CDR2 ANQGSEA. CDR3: CSVDASRGGRHGYTF. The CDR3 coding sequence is TGCAGCGTTGATGCTAGTCGTGGGGGAAGACATGGCTACACCTTC.

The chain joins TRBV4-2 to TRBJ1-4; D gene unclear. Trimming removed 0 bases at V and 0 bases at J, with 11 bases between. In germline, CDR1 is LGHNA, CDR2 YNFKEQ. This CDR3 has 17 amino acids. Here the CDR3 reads CASSQDMGRATNEKLFF. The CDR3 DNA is TGTGCCAGCAGCCAAGATATGGGGAGGGCAACTAATGAAAAACTGTTTTTT.

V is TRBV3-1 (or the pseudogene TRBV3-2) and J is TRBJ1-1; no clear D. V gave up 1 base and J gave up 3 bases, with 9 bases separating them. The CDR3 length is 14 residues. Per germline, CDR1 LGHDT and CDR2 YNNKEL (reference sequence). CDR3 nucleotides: TGTGCCAGCAGCCAAGGGGATAGGTACACTGAAGCTTTCTTT. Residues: CASSQGDRYTEAFF.

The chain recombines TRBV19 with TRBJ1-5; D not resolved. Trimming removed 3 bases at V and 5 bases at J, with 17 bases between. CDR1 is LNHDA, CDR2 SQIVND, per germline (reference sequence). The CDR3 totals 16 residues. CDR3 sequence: CASSMGVGFRDQPQHF. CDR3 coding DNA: TGTGCCAGTAGTATGGGAGTGGGGTTTCGGGATCAGCCCCAGCATTTT.